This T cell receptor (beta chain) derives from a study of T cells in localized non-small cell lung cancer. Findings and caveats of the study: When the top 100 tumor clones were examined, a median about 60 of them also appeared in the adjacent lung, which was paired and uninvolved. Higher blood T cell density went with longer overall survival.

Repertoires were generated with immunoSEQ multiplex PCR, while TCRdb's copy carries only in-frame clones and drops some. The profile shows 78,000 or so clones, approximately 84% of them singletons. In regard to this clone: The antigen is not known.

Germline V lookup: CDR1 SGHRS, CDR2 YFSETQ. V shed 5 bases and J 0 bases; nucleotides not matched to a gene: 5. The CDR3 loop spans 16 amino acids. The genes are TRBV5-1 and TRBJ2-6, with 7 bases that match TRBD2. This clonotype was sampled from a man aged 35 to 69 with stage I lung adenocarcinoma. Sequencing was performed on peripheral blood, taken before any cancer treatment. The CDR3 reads CASRLAVISGANVLTF. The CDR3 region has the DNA TGCGCCAGCAGGCTAGCGGTCATCTCTGGGGCCAACGTCCTGACTTTC.